These T cell receptor beta chains were read from a single sample in a study of blood T cells in healthy people across ages. TCRdb fed the 5' RACE reads into MiXCR, producing one record per CDR3 protein. Among 1.8 million or so distinct CDR3 sequences, about two fifths were seen once, and the ten largest hold about 23%. The sequenced sample was blood. These receptors all stem from a human donor in good health. The CDR3 runs from the conserved cysteine through the conserved F or W. The order of the fields is clone size, V gene, J gene, D gene, CDR3 DNA, CDR3 protein. The D gene is left open where the match is weak. Size is stated for part of the rows, as once, few or many counts, or as a class when the clone is expanded.

>few|TRBV29-1|TRBJ2-3|NA
TGCAGCGTTGAAAACAGACTTAGCACAGATACGCAGTATTTT
CSVENRLSTDTQYF
>NA|TRBV4-2|TRBJ2-7|TRBD1
TGTGCCAGCAACCAAGACGGGACAGGGGATTACGAGCAGTACTTC
CASNQDGTGDYEQYF
>few|TRBV5-1|TRBJ2-3|NA
TGCGCCAGCAGCTTTGGACTCCTCACAGATACGCAGTATTTT
CASSFGLLTDTQYF
>NA|TRBV15|TRBJ2-1|NA
TGTGCCACCAGCAGAGATCCGGCTTCCTACGAGCAGTTCTTC
CATSRDPASYEQFF
>NA|TRBV20-1|TRBJ2-3|TRBD2
TGCAGTGCTAGACGGGTAGCGGGGGGGCGTTACGCAGATACGCAGTATTTT
CSARRVAGGRYADTQYF
>NA|TRBV20-1|TRBJ2-1|NA
TGCAGTGCCCCCCGCGGCCTCGAGGTCTACAATGAGCAGTTCTTC
CSAPRGLEVYNEQFF
>NA|TRBV7-3|TRBJ1-4|NA
TGTGCCAGCAGCTTAGGGGGGGAGACTAATGAAAAACTGTTTTTT
CASSLGGETNEKLFF
>NA|TRBV29-1|TRBJ2-7|TRBD1
TGCAGCGTCCTAGACCGGACAGGGAGTATCGACGAGCAGTACTTC
CSVLDRTGSIDEQYF
>few|TRBV20-1|TRBJ2-5|NA
TGCAGTGCTAGAGACGGGACAAGTCAAGAGACCCAGTACTTC
CSARDGTSQETQYF
>few|TRBV20-1|TRBJ1-2|NA
TGCAGTGCTCCCAGGGTCGTGGCACCTGGCTACACCTTC
CSAPRVVAPGYTF
>NA|TRBV12-3/TRBV12-4|TRBJ1-2|NA
TGTGCCAGCAGTCCGGAGGCAGGGATAAATGGCTACACCTTC
CASSPEAGINGYTF
>NA|TRBV7-9|TRBJ2-2|TRBD2
TGTGCCAGCAGCTTACTAGCGGGTGACTCCGGGGAGCTGTTTTTT
CASSLLAGDSGELFF
>few|TRBV10-3|TRBJ2-7|TRBD2
TGTGCCATCAGCTTATGGACTAGCGGGGAGGGAGAGCAGTACTTC
CAISLWTSGEGEQYF
>NA|TRBV7-2|TRBJ1-2|NA
TGTGCCAGCAGCTTGACTCTTACGGGTGGCTACACCTTC
CASSLTLTGGYTF
>NA|TRBV6-2/TRBV6-3|TRBJ1-1|NA
TGTGCCAGCGCCCCAAGGGGGTACACTGAAGCTTTCTTT
CASAPRGYTEAFF
>NA|TRBV9|TRBJ2-2|NA
TGTGCCAGCAGCGTAGCAGCTTTTAACACCGGGGAGCTGTTTTTT
CASSVAAFNTGELFF
>NA|TRBV7-2|TRBJ1-2|TRBD1
TGTGCCAGCAGCTTAGAAAGGACAGGGGTGGGTGGCTACACCTTC
CASSLERTGVGGYTF
>NA|TRBV7-2|TRBJ1-2|TRBD1
TGTGCCAGCAGCTTAGGACGTCCGGGACAGGTCATAAAAAGCGGCTACACCTTC
CASSLGRPGQVIKSGYTF
>NA|TRBV12-3/TRBV12-4|TRBJ2-7|NA
TGTGCCAGCAGCCACAGGGAAAACTCCTACGAGCAGTACTTC
CASSHRENSYEQYF
>few|TRBV4-1|TRBJ1-6|NA
TGCGCCAGCAGCCAAGACGGCCTCAATTCACCCCTCCACTTT
CASSQDGLNSPLHF
>few|TRBV29-1|TRBJ2-3|NA
TGCAGCGTTGTGGGGGTGGCGAGGGGGGATACGCAGTATTTT
CSVVGVARGDTQYF
>few|TRBV29-1|TRBJ1-1|NA
TGCAGCGTTGGCCCGGGGGGCACTGAAGCTTTCTTT
CSVGPGGTEAFF
>NA|TRBV11-2|TRBJ2-3|NA
TGTGCCAGCAGCTTTAGTACGTCCGCGCAGTATTTT
CASSFSTSAQYF
>NA|TRBV5-6|TRBJ2-3|TRBD1
TGTGCCAGCAGCTGGGCCGGGACAGGGGCCCCAGATACGCAGTATTTT
CASSWAGTGAPDTQYF
>NA|TRBV2|TRBJ1-1|NA
TGTGCCAGCATTTGGGGCAAGAACACTGAAGCTTTCTTT
CASIWGKNTEAFF
>few|TRBV5-5|TRBJ2-3|NA
TGTGCCAGCAGCTTGGATACAGGGCTTTATACGCAGTATTTT
CASSLDTGLYTQYF
>NA|TRBV19|TRBJ2-7|NA
TGTGCCAGTAGTATAGAGCCGATGAACTACGAGCAGTACTTC
CASSIEPMNYEQYF
>few|TRBV7-2|TRBJ2-7|TRBD2
TGTGCCAGCAGCTTAGGTCTAGCGGGGGGCCAAGCCTACGAGCAGTACTTC
CASSLGLAGGQAYEQYF
>NA|TRBV2|TRBJ1-6|TRBD1
TGTGCCAGCACCGGGGACAGAATTAATTCACCCCTCCACTTT
CASTGDRINSPLHF
>few|TRBV3-1|TRBJ1-2|NA
TGTGCCAGCAGCCACGAGACCGAGGAGGACTATGGCTACACCTTC
CASSHETEEDYGYTF
>NA|TRBV12-3/TRBV12-4|TRBJ2-1|NA
TGTGCCGGCAGACTCCGGAATGAGCAGTTCTTC
CAGRLRNEQFF
>NA|TRBV2|TRBJ2-7|NA
TGTGCCAGTCGCAGGGTGGACGAGCAGTACTTC
CASRRVDEQYF
>NA|TRBV7-9|TRBJ2-7|NA
TGTGCCAGCAGCTGGCCGGGCCTATACGAGCAGTACTTC
CASSWPGLYEQYF
>NA|TRBV18|TRBJ2-7|TRBD1
TGTGCCAGCTCACCACGCCAAGGGACAGATTACGAGCAGTACTTC
CASSPRQGTDYEQYF
>NA|TRBV12-3/TRBV12-4|TRBJ2-5|NA
TGTGCCGGCAGTTTAGGCGGGGCCCAGTACTTC
CAGSLGGAQYF
>NA|TRBV4-2|TRBJ1-1|TRBD1
TGTGCCAGCAGCCCGGGACAGGGCTTGGACACTGGAGCTTTCTTT
CASSPGQGLDTGAFF
>NA|TRBV9|TRBJ1-1|NA
TGTGCCAGCAACAAAGCAGGGGAGACTGAAGCTTTCTTT
CASNKAGETEAFF
>NA|TRBV20-1|TRBJ2-3|NA
TGCAGTGCTAGAGGTAGCGCCTGGGGCACAGATACGCAGTATTTT
CSARGSAWGTDTQYF
>NA|TRBV5-1|TRBJ1-1|TRBD1
TGCGCCAGCAGCTTAGGGGTAGGGGGCGACGGTACTGAAGCTTTCTTT
CASSLGVGGDGTEAFF